This T cell receptor (beta chain) was retrieved from a study of cytomegalovirus exposure and HLA in healthy donors. Germline loops: CDR1 SEHNR, CDR2 FQNEAQ (reference sequence). The V and J ends lost 4 bases and 8 bases, in that order; junction bases with no gene match: 4. The CDR3 totals 14 residues. This clone was picked up a small number of times. Its antigen is unidentified. Findings and caveats of the study: The finding came from a later analysis; first-cohort TCR clusters tended to co-occur in the 95 to 150 validation repertoires.

This table comes from immunoSEQ multiplex PCR, and its TCRdb copy is limited to in-frame clones, with some not included. In the table there are 50,000 to 65,000 clones, about 88% of which are singletons. This clonotype was obtained from a woman aged 18-30 years in good health and CMV-seronegative. The chain joins TRBV7-9 to TRBJ1-6; 8 bases align to TRBD1. Sample: PBMCs. This chain's CDR3 is CASSSTGGDSPLHF. CDR3 bases: TGTGCCAGCAGCTCAACAGGGGGGGATTCACCCCTCCACTTT.